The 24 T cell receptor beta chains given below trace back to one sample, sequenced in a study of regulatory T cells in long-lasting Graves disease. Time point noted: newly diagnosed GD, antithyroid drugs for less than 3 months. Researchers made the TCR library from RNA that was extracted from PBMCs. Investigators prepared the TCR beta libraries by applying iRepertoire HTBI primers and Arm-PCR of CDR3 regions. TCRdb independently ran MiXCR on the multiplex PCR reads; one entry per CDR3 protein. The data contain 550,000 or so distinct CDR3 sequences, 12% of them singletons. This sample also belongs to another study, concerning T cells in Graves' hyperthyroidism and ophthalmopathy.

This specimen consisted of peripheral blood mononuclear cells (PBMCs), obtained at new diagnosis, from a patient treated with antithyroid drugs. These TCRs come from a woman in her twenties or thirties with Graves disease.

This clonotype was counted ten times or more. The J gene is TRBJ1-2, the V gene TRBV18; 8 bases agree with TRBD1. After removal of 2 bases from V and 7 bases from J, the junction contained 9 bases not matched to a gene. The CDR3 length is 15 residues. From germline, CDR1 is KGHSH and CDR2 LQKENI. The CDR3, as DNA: TGTGCCAGCTCACCAGTTGGACAGGGAATAGTTGGCTACACCTTC. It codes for CASSPVGQGIVGYTF.

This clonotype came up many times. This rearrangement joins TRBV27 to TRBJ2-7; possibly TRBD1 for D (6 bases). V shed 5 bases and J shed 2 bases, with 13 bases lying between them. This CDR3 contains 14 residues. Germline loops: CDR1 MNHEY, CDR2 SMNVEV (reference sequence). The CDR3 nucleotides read TGTGCCAGCAGTCCGCAGGGGTTGCCCTACGAGCAGTACTTC. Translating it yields CASSPQGLPYEQYF.

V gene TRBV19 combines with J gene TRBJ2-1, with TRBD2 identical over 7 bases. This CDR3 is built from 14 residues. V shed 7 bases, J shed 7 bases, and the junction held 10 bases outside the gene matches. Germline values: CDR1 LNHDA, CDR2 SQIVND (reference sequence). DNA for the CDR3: TGTGCCAGTACCCCTCCGGGACTAAGAAATGAGCAGTTCTTC. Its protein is CASTPPGLRNEQFF. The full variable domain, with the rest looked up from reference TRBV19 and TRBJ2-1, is DGGITQSPKYLFRKEGQNVTLSCEQNLNHDAMYWYRQDPGQGLRLIYYSQIVNDFQKGDIAEGYSVSREKKESFPLTVTSAQKNPTAFYLCASTPPGLRNEQFFGPGTRLTVL.

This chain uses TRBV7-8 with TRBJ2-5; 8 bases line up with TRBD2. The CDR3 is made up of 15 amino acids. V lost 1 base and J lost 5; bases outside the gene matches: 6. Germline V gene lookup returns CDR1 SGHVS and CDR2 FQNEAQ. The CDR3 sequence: CASSLDSGIGETQYF. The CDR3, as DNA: TGTGCCAGCAGCTTAGATAGCGGGATAGGGGAGACCCAGTACTTC.

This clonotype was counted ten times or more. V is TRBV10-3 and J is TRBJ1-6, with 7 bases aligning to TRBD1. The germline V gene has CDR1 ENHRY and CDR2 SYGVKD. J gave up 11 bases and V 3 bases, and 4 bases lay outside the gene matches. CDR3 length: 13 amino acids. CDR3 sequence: CAISERDRAPLHF. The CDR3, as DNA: TGTGCCATCAGTGAAAGGGACAGAGCACCCCTCCACTTT.

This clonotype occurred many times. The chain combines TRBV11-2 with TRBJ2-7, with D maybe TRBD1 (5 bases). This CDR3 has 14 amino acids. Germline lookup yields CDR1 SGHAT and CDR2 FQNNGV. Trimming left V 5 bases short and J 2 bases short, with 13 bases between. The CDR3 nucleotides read TGTGCCAGCAGCCGCACCAGGGATCCCTACGAGCAGTACTTC. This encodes CASSRTRDPYEQYF.

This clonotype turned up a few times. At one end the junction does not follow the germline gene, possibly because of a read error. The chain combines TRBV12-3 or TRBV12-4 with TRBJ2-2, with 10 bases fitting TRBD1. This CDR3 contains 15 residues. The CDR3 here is CASKDRGQDTGEPFF. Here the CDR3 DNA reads TGTGCCAGCAAAGACAGGGGGCAAGACACCGGGGAGCCGTTTTTT.

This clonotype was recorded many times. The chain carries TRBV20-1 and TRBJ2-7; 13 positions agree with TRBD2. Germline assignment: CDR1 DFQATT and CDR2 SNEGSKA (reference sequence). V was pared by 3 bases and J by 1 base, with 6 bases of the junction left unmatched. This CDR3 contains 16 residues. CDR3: CSARELAGGRSYEQYF. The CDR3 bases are TGCAGTGCTAGGGAACTAGCGGGAGGGAGATCCTACGAGCAGTACTTC.

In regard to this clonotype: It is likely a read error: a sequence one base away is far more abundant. CDR3 loop: CASSPWTSGIYEQFF. CDR3 DNA: TGTGCCAGCAGCCCATGGACTAGCGGGATTTACGAGCAGTTCTTC. The chain couples TRBV11-2 to TRBJ2-1; 12 bases match TRBD2. J lost 10 bases, V lost 5 bases, and 9 bases had no gene match. Germline V gene data show CDR1 as SGHAT and CDR2 as FQNNGV. The CDR3 covers 15 residues.

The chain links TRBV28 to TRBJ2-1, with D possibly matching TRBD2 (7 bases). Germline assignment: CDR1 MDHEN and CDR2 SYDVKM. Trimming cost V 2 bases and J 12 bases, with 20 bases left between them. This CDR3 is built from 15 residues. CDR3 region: CASSLGGGDNEWQFF. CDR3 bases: TGTGCCAGCAGTTTAGGGGGAGGGGACAATGAGTGGCAGTTCTTC.

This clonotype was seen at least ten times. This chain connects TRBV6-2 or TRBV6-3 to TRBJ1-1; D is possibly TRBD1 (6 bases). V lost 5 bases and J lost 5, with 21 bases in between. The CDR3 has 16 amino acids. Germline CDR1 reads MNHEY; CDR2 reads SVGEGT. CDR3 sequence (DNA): TGTGCCAGCAGTGTGACCGGGACATCTAGTAGGACTGAAGCTTTCTTT. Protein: CASSVTGTSSRTEAFF.

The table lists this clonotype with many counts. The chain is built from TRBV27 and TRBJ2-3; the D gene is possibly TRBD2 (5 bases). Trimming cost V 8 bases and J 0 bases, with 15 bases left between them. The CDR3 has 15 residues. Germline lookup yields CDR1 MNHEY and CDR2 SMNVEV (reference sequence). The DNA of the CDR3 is TGTGCCAGCTCACCACTGGGAGCTAGCACAGATACGCAGTATTTT. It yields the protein CASSPLGASTDTQYF.

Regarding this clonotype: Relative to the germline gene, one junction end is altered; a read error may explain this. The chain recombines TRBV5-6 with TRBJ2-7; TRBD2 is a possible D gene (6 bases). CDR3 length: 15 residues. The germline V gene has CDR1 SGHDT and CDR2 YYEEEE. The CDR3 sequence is CVSSLVGGSDWEQYF. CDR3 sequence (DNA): TGTGTCAGCAGCTTGGTTGGGGGGAGTGATTGGGAGCAGTACTTC.

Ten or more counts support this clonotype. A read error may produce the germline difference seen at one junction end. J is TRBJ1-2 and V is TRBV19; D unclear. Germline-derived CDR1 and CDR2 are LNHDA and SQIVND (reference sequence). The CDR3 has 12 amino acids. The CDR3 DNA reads TGTGCCAGTGGTATCTATAACTATGGCTACACCTTC. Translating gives CASGIYNYGYTF.

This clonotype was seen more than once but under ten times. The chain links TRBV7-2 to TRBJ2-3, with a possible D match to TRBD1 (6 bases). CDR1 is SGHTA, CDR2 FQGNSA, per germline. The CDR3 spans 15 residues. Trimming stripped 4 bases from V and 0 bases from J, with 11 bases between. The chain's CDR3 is CASSSYRESTDTQYF. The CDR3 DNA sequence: TGTGCCAGCAGCTCCTACAGGGAAAGCACAGATACGCAGTATTTT.

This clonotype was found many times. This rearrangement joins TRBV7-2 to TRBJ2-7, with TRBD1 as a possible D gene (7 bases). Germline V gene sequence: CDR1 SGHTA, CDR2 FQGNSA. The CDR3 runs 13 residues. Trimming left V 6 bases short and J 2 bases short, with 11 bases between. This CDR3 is CASRAGQTYEQYF. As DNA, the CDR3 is TGTGCCAGCAGGGCGGGACAGACCTACGAGCAGTACTTC.

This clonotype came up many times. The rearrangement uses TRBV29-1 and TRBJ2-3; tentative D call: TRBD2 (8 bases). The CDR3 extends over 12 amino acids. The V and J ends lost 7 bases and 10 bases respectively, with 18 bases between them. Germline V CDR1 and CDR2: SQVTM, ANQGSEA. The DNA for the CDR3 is TGCAGCGCCTCCGGGAGGGGGCCTCCGCAGTATTTT. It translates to CSASGRGPPQYF.

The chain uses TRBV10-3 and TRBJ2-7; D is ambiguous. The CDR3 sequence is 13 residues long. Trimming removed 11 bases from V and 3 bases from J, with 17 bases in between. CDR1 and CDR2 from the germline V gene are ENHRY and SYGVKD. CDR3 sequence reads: CASQPPGHYEQYF. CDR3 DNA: TGTGCCTCCCAACCTCCAGGCCACTACGAGCAGTACTTC.

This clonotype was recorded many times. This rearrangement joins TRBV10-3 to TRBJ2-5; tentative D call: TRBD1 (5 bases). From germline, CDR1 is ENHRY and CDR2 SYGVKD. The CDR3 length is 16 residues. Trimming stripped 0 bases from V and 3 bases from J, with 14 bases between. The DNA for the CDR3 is TGTGCCATCAGTGAGTCGAGCCTTCTAGGGGAAGAGACCCAGTACTTC. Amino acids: CAISESSLLGEETQYF.

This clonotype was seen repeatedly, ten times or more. The CDR3 DNA follows: TGCGCCAGCAGCGGGTGGTCGAGTCACACTGAAGCTTTCTTT. Protein: CASSGWSSHTEAFF. The chain links TRBV5-1 to TRBJ1-1, with unresolved D. The CDR3 extends over 14 amino acids. V was trimmed by 4 bases and J by 3 bases, leaving 13 bases between them. Germline assignment: CDR1 SGHRS and CDR2 YFSETQ.

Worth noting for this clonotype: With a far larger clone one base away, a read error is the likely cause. The CDR3: CASEVELRSAQYF. CDR3 sequence (DNA): TGTGCCAGCGAGGTGGAACTACGGTCTGCCCAGTACTTC. V is TRBV6-2 or TRBV6-3 and J is TRBJ2-3; D is unresolved. TRBJ2-5 matches the DNA end more closely, so the J call is doubtful. Germline CDR1 MNHEY, CDR2 SVGEGT. The CDR3 length is 13 residues.

The chain's CDR3 is CASSQVPGSSYEQYF. The DNA for the CDR3 is TGTGCCAGCAGCCAAGTTCCAGGGTCCTCCTACGAGCAGTACTTC. The chain links TRBV3-1 to TRBJ2-7; D possibly corresponds to TRBD1 (5 bases). CDR3 length equals 15 residues. CDR1 is LGHDT and CDR2 is YNNKEL in the germline V gene (reference sequence). V lost 1 base and J 0 bases, leaving 10 bases between the germline ends.

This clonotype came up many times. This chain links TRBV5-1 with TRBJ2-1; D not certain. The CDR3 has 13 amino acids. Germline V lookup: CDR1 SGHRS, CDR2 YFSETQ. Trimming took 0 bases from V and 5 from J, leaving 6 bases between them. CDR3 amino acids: CASSLDYHNEQFF. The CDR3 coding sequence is TGCGCCAGCAGCTTGGACTATCACAATGAGCAGTTCTTC. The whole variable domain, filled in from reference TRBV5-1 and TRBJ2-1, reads KAGVTQTPRYLIKTRGQQVTLSCSPISGHRSVSWYQQTPGQGLQFLFEYFSETQRNKGNFPGRFSGRQFSNSRSEMNVSTLELGDSALYLCASSLDYHNEQFFGPGTRLTVL.

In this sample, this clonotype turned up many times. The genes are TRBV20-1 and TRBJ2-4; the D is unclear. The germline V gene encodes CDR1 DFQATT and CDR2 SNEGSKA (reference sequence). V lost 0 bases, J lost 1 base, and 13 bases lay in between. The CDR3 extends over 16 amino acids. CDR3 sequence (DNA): TGCAGTGCTAGAGATTCGAGGTCCGGTGCCAAAAACATTCAGTACTTC. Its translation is CSARDSRSGAKNIQYF.